The 3 T cell receptor beta chains below all came from one sample that was sequenced in a study of T cells after yellow fever vaccination. TCRdb independently ran MiXCR on the 5' RACE reads; one entry per CDR3 protein. The data show 300,000 to 400,000 distinct CDR3 sequences, with about 10% seen just once and under 4% held by the top ten. The sequences come from CD4+ T cells sorted from PBMCs, collected 45 days after the yellow fever booster vaccination. The receptors were gathered from a man between 18 and 35 years old who received the YFV17D yellow fever vaccine.

The V gene is TRBV9, the J gene TRBJ2-3; maybe TRBD2 (7 bases). Germline V gives CDR1 SGDLS, CDR2 YYNGEE. The CDR3 loop spans 15 amino acids. V lost 3 bases, J lost 5 bases, and 16 bases lay in between. CDR3: CASSGMAGALDTQYF. In DNA form, the CDR3 reads TGTGCCAGCAGCGGGATGGCGGGGGCCTTAGATACGCAGTATTTT. Filled out from reference TRBV9 and TRBJ2-3, the complete variable domain reads DSGVTQTPKHLITATGQRVTLRCSPRSGDLSVYWYQQSLDQGLQFLIQYYNGEERAKGNILERFSAQQFPDLHSELNLSSLELGDSALYFCASSGMAGALDTQYFGPGTRLTVL.

In its sample, this clonotype was seen many times. The chain has TRBV3-1 and TRBJ2-1, with 8 positions matching TRBD2. CDR1 and CDR2 (germline): LGHDT, YNNKEL (reference sequence). V gave up 4 bases and J gave up 7 bases; unmatched junction bases: 9. The CDR3 has 15 amino acids. CDR3: CASSRRAGGENEQFF. The CDR3 DNA sequence: TGTGCCAGCAGCCGTCGGGCGGGGGGAGAAAATGAGCAGTTCTTC.

The chain carries TRBV6-5 and TRBJ1-2, with TRBD1 as a possible D gene (5 bases). The V and J ends lost 4 bases and 5 bases respectively, with 11 bases between them. The CDR3 contains 13 residues. In germline, CDR1 is MNHEY, CDR2 SVGAGI. CDR3 sequence (DNA): TGTGCCAGCAGTTGGGACGGAGTGTATGGCTACACCTTC. This encodes CASSWDGVYGYTF.